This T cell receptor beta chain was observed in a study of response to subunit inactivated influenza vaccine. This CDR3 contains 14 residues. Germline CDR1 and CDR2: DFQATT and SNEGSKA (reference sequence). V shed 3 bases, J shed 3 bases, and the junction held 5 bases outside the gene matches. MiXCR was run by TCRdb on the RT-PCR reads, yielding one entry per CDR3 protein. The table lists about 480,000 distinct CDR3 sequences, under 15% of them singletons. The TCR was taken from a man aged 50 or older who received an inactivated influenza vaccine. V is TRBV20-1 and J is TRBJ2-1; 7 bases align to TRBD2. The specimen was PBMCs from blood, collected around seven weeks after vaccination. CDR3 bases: TGCAGTGCTAGTGCGGGGGTCCGCTACAATGAGCAGTTCTTC. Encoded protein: CSASAGVRYNEQFF.